The following is a TCR beta chain sequence with its context. Its antigen is unknown. This entry comes from a study of cytomegalovirus exposure and HLA in healthy donors. Overall study results and limits: The tendency of first-cohort TCR clusters to co-occur in the 120 validation repertoires was identified by a subsequent analysis. Confirmation in vitro established that three CMV-associated chains were specific for CMV antigens.

CDR3 length: 13 amino acids. In germline, CDR1 is MNHNS, CDR2 SASEGT. Trimming took off 7 bases at V and 3 bases at J, with 12 bases between the two ends. TCRdb's copy holds only in-frame clones and misses some; the assay was immunoSEQ multiplex PCR. The repertoire consists of 110,000 to 150,000 clones, with almost 85% occurring once and the leading ten covering approximately 1.4%. Sequenced sample: PBMCs. The chain carries TRBV6-1 and TRBJ1-1; no reliable D call. This TCR came from a woman in her twenties or thirties in good health and CMV-seronegative. CDR3 nucleotides: TGTGCCAGCACCTTGACACTAGACACTGAAGCTTTCTTT. Translated, it gives CASTLTLDTEAFF.